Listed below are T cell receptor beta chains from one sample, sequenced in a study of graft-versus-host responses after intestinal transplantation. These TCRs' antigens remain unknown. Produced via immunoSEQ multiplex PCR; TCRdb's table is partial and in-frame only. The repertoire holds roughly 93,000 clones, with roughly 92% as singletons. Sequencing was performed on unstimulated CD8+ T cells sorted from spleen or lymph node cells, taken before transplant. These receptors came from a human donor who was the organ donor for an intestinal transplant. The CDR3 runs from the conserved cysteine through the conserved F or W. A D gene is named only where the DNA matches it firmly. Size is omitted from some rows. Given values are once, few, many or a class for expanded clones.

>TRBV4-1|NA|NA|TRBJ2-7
TGCGCCAGCAGCCACGGCTCCTACGAGCAGTACTTC
CASSHGSYEQYF
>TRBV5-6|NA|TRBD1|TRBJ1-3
TGTGCCAGCAGCTTGGTACCAGGGGGCGCAGCCGGAAACACCATATATTTT
CASSLVPGGAAGNTIYF
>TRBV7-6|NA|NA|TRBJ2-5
TGTGCCAGCAGCCAGGGGCCGGGAGAGACCCAGTACTTC
CASSQGPGETQYF
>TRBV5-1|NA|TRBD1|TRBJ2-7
TGCGCCAGCAGCTTAGAACAGGGGGCCTACGAGCAGTACTTC
CASSLEQGAYEQYF
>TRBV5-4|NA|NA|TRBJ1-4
TGTGCCAGCAGCCCGGGGGATGAAAAACTGTTTTTT
CASSPGDEKLFF
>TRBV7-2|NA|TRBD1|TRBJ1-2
TGTGCCAGCAGCTCGAGACAGGGGGTTATCTATGGCTACACCTTC
CASSSRQGVIYGYTF
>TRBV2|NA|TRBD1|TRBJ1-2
TGTGCCAGCAAGGAGACAGGGCGCGGCTACACCTTC
CASKETGRGYTF
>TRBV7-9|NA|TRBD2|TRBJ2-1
TGTGCCAGCAGGCACTATAGCGGGGGGGCCTTCGATGAGCAGTTCTTC
CASRHYSGGAFDEQFF
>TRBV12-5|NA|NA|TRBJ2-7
TGTGATCCGGGGGAAGCGGAATCGGACGAGCAGTACTTC
CDPGEAESDEQYF
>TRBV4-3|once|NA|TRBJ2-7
TGCGCCAGCAGCCAAATGAGGTCTGATTACGAGCAGTACTTC
CASSQMRSDYEQYF
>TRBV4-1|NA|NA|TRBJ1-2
TGCGCCAGCAGCCAAGGAGACTATGGCTACACCTTC
CASSQGDYGYTF
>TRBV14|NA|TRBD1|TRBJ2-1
TGTGCCAGCAGCCAAGATCGGACAGGGGGCCTATCTGAGCAGTTCTTC
CASSQDRTGGLSEQFF
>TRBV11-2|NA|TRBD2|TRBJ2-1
TGTGCCAGCAGCTTAGATCCTCGGCGGGGGGGCGAGGGTGAGCAGTTCTTC
CASSLDPRRGGEGEQFF
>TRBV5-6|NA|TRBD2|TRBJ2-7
TGTGCCAGCAGCCACGGGGGGGCCAGCGCCTACGAGCAGTACTTC
CASSHGGASAYEQYF
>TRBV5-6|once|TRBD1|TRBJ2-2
TGTGCCAGCAGGGGGGGACAGGACGTTGCCGGGGAGCTGTTTTTT
CASRGGQDVAGELFF
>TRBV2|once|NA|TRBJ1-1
TGTGCCAGCAAGGCGAAGACAGGCCCGAACACTGAAGCTTTCTTT
CASKAKTGPNTEAFF
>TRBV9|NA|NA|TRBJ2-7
TGTGCCAGCAGCGTAGGACAGGTATCCTACGAGCAGTACTTC
CASSVGQVSYEQYF
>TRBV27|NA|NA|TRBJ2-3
TGTGCCAGCGGCATAGGAGGGACAGCTACGCAGTATTTT
CASGIGGTATQYF
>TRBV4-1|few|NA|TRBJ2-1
TGCGCCAGCAGCCAAGCGGTCAGGGGATTTTACAATGAGCAGTTCTTC
CASSQAVRGFYNEQFF
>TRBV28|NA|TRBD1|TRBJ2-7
TGTGCCAGCACCCCGAGGGCAGGGGGCCAATACGAGCAGTACTTC
CASTPRAGGQYEQYF